This is a list of T cell receptor beta chains from one sample in a study of T cell responses to AZD1222 COVID-19 vaccine. Assay used: immunoSEQ multiplex PCR; TCRdb lists only in-frame clones, some missing. Of under 110,000 clones listed, more than 85% are singletons. This specimen was peripheral blood, taken on day 0 of AZD1222 vaccination. The origin of the receptors is an adult in good health. The CDR3 runs from the conserved cysteine through the conserved F or W. Fields, in order: CDR3 protein, CDR3 DNA, clone size, J gene, D gene, V gene. A D gene is named only where the DNA matches it firmly. Not every row has a clone size; where given, it reads once, few, many or a size class.

CDR3 protein: CASSVDGSGRNEQFF
CDR3 DNA: TGTGCCAGCAGCGTAGACGGTAGCGGGAGAAATGAGCAGTTCTTC
clone size: -
J gene: TRBJ2-1
D gene: TRBD2
V gene: TRBV9

CDR3 protein: CASSNPRTGVNQPQHF
CDR3 DNA: TGTGCCAGCAGCAACCCCCGGACAGGGGTTAATCAGCCCCAGCATTTT
clone size: -
J gene: TRBJ1-5
D gene: TRBD1
V gene: TRBV7-4

CDR3 protein: CASSQEISGSPLHF
CDR3 DNA: TGTGCCAGCAGCCAAGAAATATCTGGATCACCCCTCCACTTT
clone size: -
J gene: TRBJ1-6
D gene: -
V gene: TRBV3-1/TRBV3-2

CDR3 protein: CASSYSGGGNQPQHF
CDR3 DNA: TGTGCCAGCAGTTACTCAGGAGGGGGCAATCAGCCCCAGCATTTT
clone size: -
J gene: TRBJ1-5
D gene: -
V gene: TRBV6-5

CDR3 protein: CASSSLQGSNQPQHF
CDR3 DNA: TGTGCCAGCAGTTCACTCCAGGGTAGCAATCAGCCCCAGCATTTT
clone size: -
J gene: TRBJ1-5
D gene: -
V gene: TRBV27

CDR3 protein: CASSLSGTGVETQYF
CDR3 DNA: TGTGCCAGCAGCCTGAGCGGGACAGGGGTAGAGACCCAGTACTTC
clone size: -
J gene: TRBJ2-5
D gene: TRBD1
V gene: TRBV9

CDR3 protein: CAMSQNSSYEQYF
CDR3 DNA: TGCGCCATGTCCCAAAATAGTTCCTACGAGCAGTACTTC
clone size: -
J gene: TRBJ2-7
D gene: -
V gene: TRBV5-1

CDR3 protein: CASSLGTGDPNQPQHF
CDR3 DNA: TGTGCCAGCAGCTTGGGGACAGGGGACCCCAATCAGCCCCAGCATTTT
clone size: -
J gene: TRBJ1-5
D gene: TRBD1
V gene: TRBV7-9

CDR3 protein: CASSPLRGTAYEQYF
CDR3 DNA: TGTGCCAGCAGCCCTCTCCGGGGTACGGCCTACGAGCAGTACTTC
clone size: few
J gene: TRBJ2-7
D gene: -
V gene: TRBV28

CDR3 protein: CASSSDRDSLTYYGYTF
CDR3 DNA: TGTGCCAGCAGTTCAGATAGGGACTCTTTGACCTACTATGGCTACACCTTC
clone size: once
J gene: TRBJ1-2
D gene: -
V gene: TRBV27

CDR3 protein: CASSYSGQDYGYTF
CDR3 DNA: TGTGCCAGCAGTTACTCTGGACAGGACTATGGCTACACCTTC
clone size: once
J gene: TRBJ1-2
D gene: TRBD1
V gene: TRBV6-5

CDR3 protein: CASSPRTSGSGSYEQYF
CDR3 DNA: TGTGCCAGCAGCCCACGAACTAGCGGGAGTGGATCCTACGAGCAGTACTTC
clone size: -
J gene: TRBJ2-7
D gene: TRBD2
V gene: TRBV5-4

CDR3 protein: CASRGLAGNEQFF
CDR3 DNA: TGTGCCAGTCGCGGACTAGCGGGGAATGAGCAGTTCTTC
clone size: few
J gene: TRBJ2-1
D gene: TRBD2
V gene: TRBV19

CDR3 protein: CASGTGPGNTIYF
CDR3 DNA: TGTGCTAGTGGCACGGGACCTGGAAACACCATATATTTT
clone size: -
J gene: TRBJ1-3
D gene: -
V gene: TRBV12-5

CDR3 protein: CAWSAQGSSEAFF
CDR3 DNA: TGTGCCTGGAGTGCCCAGGGGTCTTCTGAAGCTTTCTTT
clone size: -
J gene: TRBJ1-1
D gene: -
V gene: TRBV30

CDR3 protein: CASSLGPGGSYEQYF
CDR3 DNA: TGCGCCAGCAGCTTGGGGCCAGGGGGCTCCTACGAGCAGTACTTC
clone size: -
J gene: TRBJ2-7
D gene: TRBD1
V gene: TRBV5-1